This T cell receptor (beta chain) appears in the sequencing data of a study of T-cell memory formation after mild COVID-19. Details on this clonotype: Its antigen remains unidentified.

Notes on the study in general: Contracting CD8+ clones were enriched in EMRA, CD4+ mainly in CM and EM.

It was 5'RACE with constant-segment primers that produced the TCR alpha and TCR beta cDNA libraries, which carried sample barcodes and UMIs. From the 5' RACE reads, TCRdb called clonotypes with MiXCR, one entry per CDR3 protein. The sample carries hundreds of thousands of distinct CDR3 sequences, around 20% recorded once. Sequenced: PBMCs or a T cell subset sorted from them (not recorded which). This TCR came from an adult woman who had mild COVID-19 (a few samples of this study predate the infection). Cell type and time point are not known.

CDR3 amino acids: CAISESIAGWNGYTF. The CDR3 nucleotides read TGTGCCATCAGTGAGTCGATCGCGGGATGGAATGGCTACACCTTC. The rearrangement links TRBV10-3 to TRBJ1-2; D call uncertain. CDR1 ENHRY and CDR2 SYGVKD come from the germline V gene. The V gene lost 0 bases and the J gene lost 6 bases, with 14 bases spanning the gap. The CDR3 has 15 amino acids.